The clone carrying this T cell receptor beta chain was picked up a small number of times. The data stem from a study of control samples from healthy donors and cancer patients. Only in-frame clones appear in the TCRdb table, and some are missing; sequencing was by immunoSEQ multiplex PCR. The sample carries under 85,000 clones, approximately 89% recorded once. Germline CDR1 reads SNHLY; CDR2 reads FYNNEI. Losses at the gene ends were 4 bases for V and 1 base for J; bases not matched to a gene: 0. There are 14 residues in the CDR3. Source material: PBMCs. The sequence came from a man between 60 and 75 years old with colorectal cancer. This chain joins TRBV2 and TRBJ2-2; TRBD1 aligns across 7 bases. The CDR3 region has the DNA TGTGCCAGCAGTGGGACAGGGAACACCGGGGAGCTGTTTTTT. Translation gives CASSGTGNTGELFF.